Described below is a single TCR beta chain sequence and its context. The target of this receptor is not known. No much larger clone exists at a distance of one base, and base qualities are not known. This sample stems from a study of cytomegalovirus exposure and HLA in healthy donors (dated by TCRdb to the late 2010s). Some background on the complete study: An earlier analysis of roughly 500 of the donors reported more than 250 Gb of sequence data and about 100 million unique TCR beta sequences from 150 million to 200 million T cells. Donor age, sex, ethnicity and CMV serostatus were compiled alongside the repertoire data. Four or five DR-DQ haplotypes were handled as single units for association and clustering, since linkage in the cohort was strong. Rather than drawing on any new phenotypic data, the later analysis identified candidate immune exposures from TCR beta sequences and the way those sequences occurred across donors. Of the approximately 370 genotyped donors, less than 85% were placed in the genetic ancestry cluster associated with self-reported Caucasian donors. Typing coverage varied by locus: about 620-630 donors for A, B, C, DRB1 and DQB1; around 560 for DQA1; approximately 570 for DPA1; under 490 for DPB1. Every discovery cohort repertoire had been produced on one sequencing platform. In a later genetic analysis, genome-wide SNP genotypes for about 60% of the 666 donors were used, and that subset was treated as a discovery cohort. Using immunosequencing, the study profiled T cell repertoires from 500 to 800 subjects and related those repertoires to cytomegalovirus serostatus. High-throughput TCR immunosequencing, statistical association of individual TCRs with disease status, and machine learning were combined to predict cytomegalovirus infection status. Besides the first cohort of roughly 700 subjects, a separate validation cohort made up of roughly 120 different subjects was used. Among 300 to 450 genotyped donors of the cohort, an average of roughly 240,000 unique TCR beta nucleotide sequences were sequenced per donor, roughly a sixth of them non-productive. An earlier analysis of several hundred of the donors applied high-throughput TCR beta sequencing to assess whether each TCR beta V gene segment acted as functional or pseudogenic. Approximately 300 gigabases of sequencing data and approximately 91 million unique TCR sequences made up an early release that covered nearly 650 HLA-typed donors. The study aimed to test whether cataloging public T cell receptors could reveal signatures of past pathogen exposure. Both class I and class II loci were covered by HLA typing, at four-digit resolution. A later analysis re-examined previously published TCR beta repertoires from more than 650 donors and added high-resolution HLA genotyping to investigate patterns of TCR occurrence. Study-level results and caveats: A cluster of highly shared sequence variants was judged likely to be a technical artifact of the sequencing pipeline. Most CMV-associated TCR beta chains appeared to be HLA-restricted in a later analysis, and the HLA associations seemed to be driven largely by CMV exposure. When HLA alleles, especially DR and DQ, strongly co-occurred, TCR associations were difficult to assign to individual alleles. HLA typing was unavailable for some donors at each locus, so association tests used only the typed subset. Presence/absence analyses assumed roughly uniform sequencing depth across donors, an assumption that may not hold. Across donors, most TCR sequences were observed very rarely, whereas some public TCRs were present in many individuals. Three of the identified cytomegalovirus-associated TCR beta chains were confirmed in vitro to be specific for cytomegalovirus antigens. Immune exposure information for the cohort was limited to CMV serostatus. In a later analysis, HLA-associated TCR beta chains were found to be more clonally expanded and to have lower generation probabilities than equally common non-associated chains. Linkage disequilibrium might explain the correlated functional status among segregating V segments, but an unknown experimental factor could not be ruled out. In a later genetic analysis, fewer N-insertions in productive TCRs were reported among donors in an Asian-associated ancestry cluster than the approximately 710-donor mean. Because counts were too low, more than 15 rarely observed V segments, including chromosome 9 orphons, were excluded from the earlier analysis of under 650 of the donors. V-gene and J-gene trimming of TCR beta chains was associated with a missense DCLRE1C variant in a later genetic analysis, and the association was replicated in an independent cohort. A later analysis reported that several top co-occurrence clusters appeared linked to parvovirus B19, influenza, CMV and Epstein-Barr virus. The study listed 150 to 200 TCR beta chains as associated with cytomegalovirus. In this cohort, only TCR beta chains were sequenced, and detectable features were limited by the absence of alpha or paired-chain data. According to a later analysis, TCR association rates differed among HLA loci, with DRB1 alleles showing the most associated TCRs and HLA-C alleles showing the fewest. The classifier was reported to diagnose cytomegalovirus status with high specificity and sensitivity in both the original cohort and the validation cohort. A further reported finding was that TCR beta sequences accurately predicted the HLA-A and HLA-B alleles for most subjects in the first cohort. At a false discovery rate of 0.05, a later analysis linked 16,951 TCR beta sequences to specific HLA alleles. An earlier analysis of approximately 540 of the donors showed that most TCR beta V segments appeared in productive rearrangements either about 87% or about 30% of the time, which broadly matched IMGT annotations. According to the authors, the approach could potentially be generalized to other disease states and immunological phenotypes.

The library was obtained by the immunoSEQ multiplex PCR assay. A mixture of 60 forward primers for TCR Vbeta segments and 13 reverse primers for TCR Jbeta segments was used in the multiplex PCR. The CDR3 region of rearranged TCR beta genes was amplified from genomic DNA by a multiplex PCR assay. The Illumina HiSeq System was used to sequence the amplified TCR beta libraries as 87-base-pair reads. The study's processing was this. A later analysis tallied tens of millions of unique TCR beta chains across the 666 repertoires, and around 10 million of those chains were shared by two or more donors. A nearest-neighbor algorithm error-corrected the raw reads and collapsed the reads into unique sequences, merging closely related sequences to remove PCR and sequencing errors. V, D and J gene segments were assigned by aligning CDR3 sequences to IMGT reference sequences. Each retained sequence needed at least a six-nucleotide match to both a V gene segment and a J gene segment. Rearrangements were called productive when the CDR3 lacked stop codons and stayed in frame with V and J; all others were non-productive. CDR3 was defined according to IMGT convention as the region running from the second conserved V-encoded cysteine to the conserved J-encoded phenylalanine. The earlier analysis of some 600 of the donors excluded sequences that lacked an unambiguous match to a single V gene segment. An earlier analysis of several hundred of the donors called V segments functional above 56.7% productive rearrangements and segregating when the between-donor standard deviation exceeded 5%. To diagnose cytomegalovirus status from the catalog of TCR beta chain sequences, a statistical classification framework was built. In a later analysis, TCR nucleotide sequences were compared against IMGT/GENE-DB human TR gene sequences so that V and J genes could be assigned. In a later analysis, CDR3 sequences and most-parsimonious VDJ recombination scenarios were assigned using the TCRdist pipeline. In a later analysis, every TCR beta chain was defined by the combination of its CDR3 amino acid sequence and its V-gene family, and reads without a unique V-gene family were dropped. In a later analysis, 450 to 600 highly shared, low-generation-probability nucleotide sequences were removed to address suspected cross-contamination and a sequencing artifact. In a later analysis, a clonal expansion index was calculated for each public chain from normalized within-repertoire ranks of inferred template counts. In a later analysis, generation probabilities were computed with a VDJ recombination model fitted to out-of-frame rearrangements, and the resulting probabilities were checked against IGoR. Hypergeometric tests were used in a later analysis to score TCR-TCR, TCR-HLA and TCR-CMV co-occurrence, with a repertoire-size bias correction applied to the TCR pairs. In a later analysis, false discovery rates were estimated by permuting HLA or CMV assignments 20 times. In a later analysis, co-occurring TCRs were grouped with DBSCAN, and TCRdist sequence similarity was added when clustering was performed within HLA-allele-positive subsets. Repertoires with fewer than 30,000 or more than 120,000 public chains were left out of co-occurrence clustering, as were five repertoires with anomalous nucleotide sharing. Not all clones reach the TCRdb copy of this immuneACCESS table, which keeps in-frame sequences only. Checked studies attribute under half of the gap to unresolved V genes and leave the rest unexplained. V, J and clone size are taken as reported in that table, and D and trimming were inferred from the DNA itself. The sample table records 150,000 to 200,000 clones; 81% of these occur just once. In total, the top ten clones hold 1.5% to 2% of the sample.

The cohort was made up of several hundred healthy bone marrow donors. At the time of sampling, every cohort member was nominally healthy, though immune exposures that went unrecorded were likely present. The donor tested CMV seronegative, placing the donor among the roughly 340 seronegative members of the cohort. Every donor gave a peripheral blood sample, and the peripheral blood mononuclear cells from that sample were used for TCR beta sequencing. The Qiagen DNeasy Blood Extraction Kit was used to extract genomic DNA from the blood cell samples. This clonotype was sampled from a man aged 18 to 29 in good health and CMV-seronegative. Sequences were obtained from PBMCs.

CDR3 reads: CAISEVLEANEQFF. Here is the DNA: TGTGCCATCAGTGAGGTGCTGGAGGCCAATGAGCAGTTCTTC. Recombination connected TRBV10-3 to TRBJ2-1; possibly the D gene is TRBD2, per 5 matching bases. The CDR3 starts with the cysteine, ends with the phenylalanine, and has 14 residues. CDR3 DNA only is kept here, 42 bases in frame from base 1. V and J are truncated by 2 bases and 6 bases respectively, leaving an intervening sequence of 11 bases. In the germline V gene, CDR1 corresponds to ENHRY and CDR2 to SYGVKD.